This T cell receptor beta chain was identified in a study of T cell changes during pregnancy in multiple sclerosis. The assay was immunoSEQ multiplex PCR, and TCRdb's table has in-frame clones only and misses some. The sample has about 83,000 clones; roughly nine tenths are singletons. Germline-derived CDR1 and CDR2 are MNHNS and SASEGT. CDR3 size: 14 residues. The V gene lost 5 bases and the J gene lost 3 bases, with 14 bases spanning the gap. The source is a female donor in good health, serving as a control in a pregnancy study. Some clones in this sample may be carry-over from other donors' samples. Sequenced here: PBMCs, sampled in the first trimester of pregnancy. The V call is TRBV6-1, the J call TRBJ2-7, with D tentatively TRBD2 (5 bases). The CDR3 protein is CASSLERTLYEQYF. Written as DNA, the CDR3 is TGTGCCAGCAGTCTTGAGCGGACTCTCTACGAGCAGTACTTC.